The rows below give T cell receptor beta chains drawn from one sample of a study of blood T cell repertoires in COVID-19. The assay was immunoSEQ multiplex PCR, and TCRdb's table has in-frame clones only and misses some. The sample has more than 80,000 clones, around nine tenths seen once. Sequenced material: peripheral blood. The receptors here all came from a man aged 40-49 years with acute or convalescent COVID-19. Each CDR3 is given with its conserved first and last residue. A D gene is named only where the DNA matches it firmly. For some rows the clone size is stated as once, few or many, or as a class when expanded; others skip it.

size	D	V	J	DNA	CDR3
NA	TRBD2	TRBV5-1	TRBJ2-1	TGCGCCAGTTACGACGGGGGGGCCATATACAATGAGCAGTTCTTC	CASYDGGAIYNEQFF
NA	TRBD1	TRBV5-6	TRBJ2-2	TGTGCCAGCAGCTTTGGGGGACAGTACACCGGGGAGCTGTTTTTT	CASSFGGQYTGELFF
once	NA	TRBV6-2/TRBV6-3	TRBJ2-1	TGTGCCAGCAGTACACGACCGCTCCTAGAGCATGTCCACAATGAGCAGTTCTTC	CASSTRPLLEHVHNEQFF
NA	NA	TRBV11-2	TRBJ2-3	TGTGCCAGCAGCTCCCTAGCTGTGGGAGGGGGAGTGTTGACAGATACGCAGTATTTT	CASSSLAVGGGVLTDTQYF
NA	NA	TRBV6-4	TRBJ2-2	TGTGCCAGCAGTCTAGATGCTGGGAACACCGGGGAGCTGTTTTTT	CASSLDAGNTGELFF
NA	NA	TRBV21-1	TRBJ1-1	TGTGCCAGCAGCCAGAGACAGGGGAAAGCTTTCTTT	CASSQRQGKAFF
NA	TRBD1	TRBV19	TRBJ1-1	TGTGCCAGTAGTATAACCGGGACAGGGGTGGATTTTGCTTTCTTT	CASSITGTGVDFAFF
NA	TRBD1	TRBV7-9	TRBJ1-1	TGTGCCAGCAGCCGACAGGGTTTTGGGGAGAAGACTGAAGCTTTCTTT	CASSRQGFGEKTEAFF
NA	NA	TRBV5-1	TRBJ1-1	TGCGCCAGCAGCCGCGGGGGGGCCGACACTGAAGCTTTCTTT	CASSRGGADTEAFF
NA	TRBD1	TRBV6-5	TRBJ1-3	TGTGCCAGCAGAAGAATCGGACAGGGAAAAAACACCATATATTTT	CASRRIGQGKNTIYF
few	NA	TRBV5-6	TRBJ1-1	TGTGCCAGCAGCTTGGTACGGCAGGGCGGCACTGAAGCTTTCTTT	CASSLVRQGGTEAFF
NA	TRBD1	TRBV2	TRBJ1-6	TGTGCCAGCAGTGCGACAGGGGTAAATTCACCCCTCCACTTT	CASSATGVNSPLHF
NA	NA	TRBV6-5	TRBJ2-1	TGTGCCAGCATGTCGGCGGGTATCTACAATGAGCAGTTCTTC	CASMSAGIYNEQFF
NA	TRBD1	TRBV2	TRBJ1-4	TGTGCCAGCAGCTCGGACAGGGACGAAAAACTGTTTTTT	CASSSDRDEKLFF
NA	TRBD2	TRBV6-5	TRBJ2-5	TGTGCCAGCAATAAGCGGGGGGGCTCGGAGACCCAGTACTTC	CASNKRGGSETQYF
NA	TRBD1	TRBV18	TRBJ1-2	TGTGCCAGCTCACCACCTACAGGGGCGGACCTATATGGCTACACCTTC	CASSPPTGADLYGYTF
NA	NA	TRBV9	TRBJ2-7	TGTGCCAGCAGCGTAGACACAGGGCTGGGCGAGCAGTACTTC	CASSVDTGLGEQYF
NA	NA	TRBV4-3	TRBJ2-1	TGCGCCAGCAGCCAAACCGGACAGTACAATGAGCAGTTCTTC	CASSQTGQYNEQFF
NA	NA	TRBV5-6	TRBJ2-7	TGTGCCAGCAGCTTTGGACGGGAGAGTGGCGAGCAGTACTTC	CASSFGRESGEQYF
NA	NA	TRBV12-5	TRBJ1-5	TGTGCTAGTGGTTTTCTGACCTTCCTCCGGGATCAGCCCCAGCATTTT	CASGFLTFLRDQPQHF
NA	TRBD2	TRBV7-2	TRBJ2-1	TGTGCCAGCAGCGCCACGGGGGGGCGGTACAATGAGCAGTTCTTC	CASSATGGRYNEQFF
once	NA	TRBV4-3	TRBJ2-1	TGCGCCAGCAGCCAAGAGGGAGGGGGGGCCTACAATGAGCAGTTCTTC	CASSQEGGGAYNEQFF
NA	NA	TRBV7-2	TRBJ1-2	TGTGCCAGCAGCTTAGTGGGGGGTCTCTATGGCTACACCTTC	CASSLVGGLYGYTF
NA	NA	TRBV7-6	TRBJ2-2	TGTGCCAGCAGCTTCGGGGGGCAGCAGAACACCGGGGAGCTGTTTTTT	CASSFGGQQNTGELFF
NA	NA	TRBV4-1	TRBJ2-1	TGCGCCAGCAGCCAAGAACAGGGACGGTCCTACAATGAGCAGTTCTTC	CASSQEQGRSYNEQFF
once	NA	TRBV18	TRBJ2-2	TGTGCCAGCTCACCACGGACAGACACAAACACCGGGGAGCTGTTTTTT	CASSPRTDTNTGELFF
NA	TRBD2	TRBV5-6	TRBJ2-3	TGTGCCAGCAGCTTGATCCGGCTAGCGGGGGTTCGTAGCACAGATACGCAGTATTTT	CASSLIRLAGVRSTDTQYF
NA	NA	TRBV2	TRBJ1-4	TGTGCCAGCAGTGAACAAGAGGTTTCTAACGAAAAACTGTTTTTT	CASSEQEVSNEKLFF
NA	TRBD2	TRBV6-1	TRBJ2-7	TGTGCCAGCAGTGAAGCTCCGGGACTAGCCTACGAGCAGTACTTC	CASSEAPGLAYEQYF
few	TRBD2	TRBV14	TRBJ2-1	TGTGCCAGCAGCCACCCAAGGGCGACTAGCGGGAGATACAATGAGCAGTTCTTC	CASSHPRATSGRYNEQFF
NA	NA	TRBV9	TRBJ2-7	TGTGCCAGCAGCGATAGGGGTGGGGCATCCGAGCAGTACTTC	CASSDRGGASEQYF
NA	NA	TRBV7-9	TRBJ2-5	TGTGCCAGCAGCGGGGGCCGGTACGAGACCCAGTACTTC	CASSGGRYETQYF
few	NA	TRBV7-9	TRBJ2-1	TGTGCCAGCAGCTCCGGGGAGGTCTCCTACAATGAGCAGTTCTTC	CASSSGEVSYNEQFF
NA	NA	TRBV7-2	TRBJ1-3	TGTGCCAGCAGCTTAGAGGGGGACACAATCTCTGGAAACACCATATATTTT	CASSLEGDTISGNTIYF
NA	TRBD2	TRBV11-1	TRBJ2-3	TGTGCCAGCAGCTCCGGGACTAGCGGCACAGATACGCAGTATTTT	CASSSGTSGTDTQYF
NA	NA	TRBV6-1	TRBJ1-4	TGTGCCAGCATGAGAGGGTCAAACGAAAAACTGTTTTTT	CASMRGSNEKLFF
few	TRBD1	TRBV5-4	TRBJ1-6	TGTGCCAGCAGCTCCAACAGACAGGGGACCTCACCCCTCCACTTT	CASSSNRQGTSPLHF
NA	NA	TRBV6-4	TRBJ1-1	TGTGCCAGCAGTGAACCCGGGACTCCAAGAGGGGCTTTCTTT	CASSEPGTPRGAFF
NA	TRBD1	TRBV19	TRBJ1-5	TGTGCCAGTAGTGGTGGACAGGGAGGCAATCAGCCCCAGCATTTT	CASSGGQGGNQPQHF
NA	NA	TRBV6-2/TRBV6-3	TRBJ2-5	TGTGCCAGCAGTTCACGGCGGGGTGCAGAGACCCAGTACTTC	CASSSRRGAETQYF
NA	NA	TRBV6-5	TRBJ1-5	TGTGCCAGCAAACGAGGGTGGAGCAATCAGCCCCAGCATTTT	CASKRGWSNQPQHF
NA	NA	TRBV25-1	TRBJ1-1	TGTGCCAGCGGGGGGGCGGACGCTGAAGCTTTCTTT	CASGGADAEAFF
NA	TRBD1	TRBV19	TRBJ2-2	TGTGCCAGTAGTTCCGGGACAGGGGTCCCCGGGGAGCTGTTTTTT	CASSSGTGVPGELFF
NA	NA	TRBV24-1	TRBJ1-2	TGTGCCACCAGTGATCCCTCGGGACTCTATGGCTACACCTTC	CATSDPSGLYGYTF
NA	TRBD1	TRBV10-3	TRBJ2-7	TGTGCCATCAGTGAACAGACAGGGGACGAGCAGTACTTC	CAISEQTGDEQYF
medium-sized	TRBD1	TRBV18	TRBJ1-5	TGTGCCAGCTCACGGACAGGTTCCCGAGATCAGCCCCAGCATTTT	CASSRTGSRDQPQHF
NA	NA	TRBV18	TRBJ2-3	TGTGCCAGCTCCATCCGGGACTGGAGCACAGATACGCAGTATTTT	CASSIRDWSTDTQYF
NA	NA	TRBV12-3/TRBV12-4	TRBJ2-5	TGTGCCAGCAGTTTAGGGCGGGAGACCCAGTACTTC	CASSLGRETQYF
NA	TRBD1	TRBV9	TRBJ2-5	TGTGCCAGCAGCGCTCCAGGGACAGGGGCGCAGGAGACCCAGTACTTC	CASSAPGTGAQETQYF
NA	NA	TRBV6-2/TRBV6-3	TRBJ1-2	TGTGCCAGCAGTCCGATCGACAGAAGCTATGGCTACACCTTC	CASSPIDRSYGYTF
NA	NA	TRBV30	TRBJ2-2	TGTGCCTGGAGTCAGGGGCCCACCGGGGAGCTGTTTTTT	CAWSQGPTGELFF
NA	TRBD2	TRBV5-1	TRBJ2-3	TGCGCCAGCAGCTTGGATCTAGCGGGGGGGCTTAGCACAGATACGCAGTATTTT	CASSLDLAGGLSTDTQYF
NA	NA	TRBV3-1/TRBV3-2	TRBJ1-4	TGTGCCAGCAGCCAAGGCTGGGCACTGTTTTTT	CASSQGWALFF
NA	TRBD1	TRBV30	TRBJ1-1	TGTGCCTGGAGTGTAAGGACAGGGAACACTGAAGCTTTCTTT	CAWSVRTGNTEAFF
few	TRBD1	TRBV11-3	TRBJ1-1	TGTGCCAGCAGCCAGTCGACAGGGAGTAGCACTGAAGCTTTCTTT	CASSQSTGSSTEAFF
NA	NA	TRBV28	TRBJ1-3	TGTGCCAGCATTTCTGGCGGCTCTGGAAACACCATATATTTT	CASISGGSGNTIYF
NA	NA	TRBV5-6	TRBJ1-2	TGTGCCAGCAGCAACTCAACGCATGGCTACACCTTC	CASSNSTHGYTF